The next 4 T cell receptor beta chains were all read from a single sample in a study of T cells in Graves' hyperthyroidism and ophthalmopathy. The TCR beta CDR3 regions underwent amplification using RNA transcripts as the source. HTBI primers drove first-round RT-PCR of the TCR CDR3. One entry per CDR3 protein results from TCRdb running MiXCR on the multiplex PCR reads. The profile shows around 690,000 distinct CDR3 sequences, about a fifth of them singletons. Sequencing was performed on blood. Source of these receptors: a man aged 25 to 45 with Graves' ophthalmopathy.

CDR3 nucleotides: TGCAGTGCTCGCATGGACAGACCAAATTCACCCCTCCACTTT. The encoded protein is CSARMDRPNSPLHF. The gene calls are TRBV20-1 and TRBJ1-6, with TRBD1 as a possible D gene (6 bases). Deletions cut 5 bases from V and 7 bases from J, with 15 bases between. The germline V gene encodes CDR1 DFQATT and CDR2 SNEGSKA (reference sequence). The CDR3 has 14 residues.

This clonotype was seen repeatedly, ten times or more. CDR3 sequence reads: CASSLSSPEDYEGGYTF. DNA of the CDR3: TGTGCCAGCAGTTTATCTTCTCCGGAGGATTATGAGGGTGGCTACACCTTC. This chain connects TRBV27 to TRBJ1-2; D unclear. Per germline, CDR1 MNHEY and CDR2 SMNVEV (reference sequence). This CDR3 region has 17 residues. The ends were cut back, 0 bases at V and 7 bases at J, with 21 bases in the middle.

This clonotype was counted only a few times. The chain links TRBV7-9 to TRBJ1-4; the D is unclear. Germline V CDR1 and CDR2: SEHNR, FQNEAQ (reference sequence). Trimming took 5 bases from V and 0 from J, leaving 10 bases between them. The CDR3 extends over 15 amino acids. The CDR3 DNA is TGTGCCAGCAGCCGCGAGGTTTCAACTAATGAAAAACTGTTTTTT. It encodes CASSREVSTNEKLFF.

A note on this clonotype: A much larger clonotype is one base distant, so this may be a read error. The J gene is TRBJ1-5, the V gene TRBV2; D not certain. CDR3 length: 14 amino acids. Germline values: CDR1 SNHLY, CDR2 FYNNEI. In DNA form, the CDR3 reads TGTGTCAGCAGTGTGGGCAGAGCCAATCAGCCCCAGCATTTT. Its translation is CVSSVGRANQPQHF.